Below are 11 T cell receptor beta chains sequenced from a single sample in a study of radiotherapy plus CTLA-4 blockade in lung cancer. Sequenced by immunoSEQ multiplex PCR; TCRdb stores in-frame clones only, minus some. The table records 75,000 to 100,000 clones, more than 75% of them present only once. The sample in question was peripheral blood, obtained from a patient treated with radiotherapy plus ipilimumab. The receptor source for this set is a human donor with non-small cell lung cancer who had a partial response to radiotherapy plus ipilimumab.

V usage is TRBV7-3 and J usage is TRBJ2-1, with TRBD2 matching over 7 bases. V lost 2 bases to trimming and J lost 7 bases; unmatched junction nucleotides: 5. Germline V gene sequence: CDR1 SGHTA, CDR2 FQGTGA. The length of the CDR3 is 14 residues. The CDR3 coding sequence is TGTGCCAGCAGCTTAGCGGGAGTTGGGAATGAGCAGTTCTTC. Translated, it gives CASSLAGVGNEQFF.

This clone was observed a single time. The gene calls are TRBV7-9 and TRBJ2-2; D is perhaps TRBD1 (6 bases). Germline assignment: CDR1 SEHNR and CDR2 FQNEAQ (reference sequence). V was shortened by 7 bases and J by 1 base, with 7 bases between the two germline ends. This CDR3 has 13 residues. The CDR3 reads CASTRGNTGELFF. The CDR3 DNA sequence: TGTGCCAGCACCAGGGGGAACACCGGGGAGCTGTTTTTT.

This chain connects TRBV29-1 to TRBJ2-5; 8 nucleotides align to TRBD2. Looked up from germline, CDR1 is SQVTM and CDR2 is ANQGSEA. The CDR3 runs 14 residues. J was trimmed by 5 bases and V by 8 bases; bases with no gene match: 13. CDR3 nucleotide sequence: TGCAGCCCGATGCTACTAGCGGAAGGGGAGACCCAGTACTTC. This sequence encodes CSPMLLAEGETQYF. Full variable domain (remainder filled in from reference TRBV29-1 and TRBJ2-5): SAVISQKPSRDICQRGTSLTIQCQVDSQVTMMFWYRQQPGQSLTLIATANQGSEATYESGFVIDKFPISRPNLTFSTLTVSNMSPEDSSIYLCSPMLLAEGETQYFGPGTRLLVL.

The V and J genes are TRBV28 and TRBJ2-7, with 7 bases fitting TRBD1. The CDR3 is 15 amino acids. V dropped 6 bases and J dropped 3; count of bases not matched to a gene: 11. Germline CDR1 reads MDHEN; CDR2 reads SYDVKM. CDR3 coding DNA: TGTGCCAGCAGCCAGGGCTGGGGACAGTTCTACGAGCAGTACTTC. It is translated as CASSQGWGQFYEQYF. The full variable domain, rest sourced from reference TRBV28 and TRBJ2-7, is DVKVTQSSRYLVKRTGEKVFLECVQDMDHENMFWYRQDPGLGLRLIYFSYDVKMKEKGDIPEGYSVSREKKERFSLILESASTNQTSMYLCASSQGWGQFYEQYFGPGTRLTVT.

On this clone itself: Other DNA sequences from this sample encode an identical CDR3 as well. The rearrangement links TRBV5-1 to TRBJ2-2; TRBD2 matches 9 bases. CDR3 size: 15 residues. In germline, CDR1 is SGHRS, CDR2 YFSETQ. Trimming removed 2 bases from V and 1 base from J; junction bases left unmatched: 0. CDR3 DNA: TGCGCCAGCAGCTTAGCGGGAGGGAACACCGGGGAGCTGTTTTTT. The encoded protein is CASSLAGGNTGELFF.

The CDR3 nucleotides read TGTGCCAGCTCAGGACGGACAGGGGGCTACGAGCAGTACTTC. This codes for CASSGRTGGYEQYF. The chain is built from TRBV18 and TRBJ2-7, with 10 bases matching TRBD1. J was trimmed by 3 bases and V by 5 bases; bases with no gene match: 4. In germline, CDR1 is KGHSH, CDR2 LQKENI. The CDR3 contains 14 residues.

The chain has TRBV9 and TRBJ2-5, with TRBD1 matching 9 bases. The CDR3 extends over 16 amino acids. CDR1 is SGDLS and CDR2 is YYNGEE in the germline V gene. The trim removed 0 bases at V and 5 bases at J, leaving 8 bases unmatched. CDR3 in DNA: TGTGCCAGCAGCGTAGAAGGGACAGGGTTAACTGAGACCCAGTACTTC. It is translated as CASSVEGTGLTETQYF.

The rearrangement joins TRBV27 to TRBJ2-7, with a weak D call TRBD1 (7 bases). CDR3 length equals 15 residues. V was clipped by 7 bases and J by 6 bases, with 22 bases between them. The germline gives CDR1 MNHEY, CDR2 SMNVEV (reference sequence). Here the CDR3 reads CASKTGRDLYPEQYF. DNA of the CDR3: TGTGCCAGCAAGACAGGGCGGGATCTCTACCCCGAGCAGTACTTC.

The CDR3 bases are TGTGCCAGCAGTCCCGAAGGAAGGGGGAACACTGAAGCTTTCTTT. The encoded protein is CASSPEGRGNTEAFF. This sequence joins TRBV28 and TRBJ1-1; tentatively, D is TRBD1 (5 bases). This CDR3 is built from 15 residues. V was cut by 5 bases and J by 1 base, with 14 bases left in between. Per germline, CDR1 MDHEN and CDR2 SYDVKM.

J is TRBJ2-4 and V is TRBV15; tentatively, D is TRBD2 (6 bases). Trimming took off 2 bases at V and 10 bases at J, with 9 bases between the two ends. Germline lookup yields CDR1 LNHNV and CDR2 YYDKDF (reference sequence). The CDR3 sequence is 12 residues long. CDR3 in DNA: TGTGCCACCAGCAGATCGGAGGGGATTCAGTACTTC. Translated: CATSRSEGIQYF.

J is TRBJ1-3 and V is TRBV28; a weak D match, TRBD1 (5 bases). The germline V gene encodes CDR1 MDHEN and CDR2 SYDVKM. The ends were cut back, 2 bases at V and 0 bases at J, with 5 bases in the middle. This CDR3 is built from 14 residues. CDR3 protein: CASSLQGSGNTIYF. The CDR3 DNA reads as TGTGCCAGCAGTTTACAGGGCTCTGGAAACACCATATATTTT.